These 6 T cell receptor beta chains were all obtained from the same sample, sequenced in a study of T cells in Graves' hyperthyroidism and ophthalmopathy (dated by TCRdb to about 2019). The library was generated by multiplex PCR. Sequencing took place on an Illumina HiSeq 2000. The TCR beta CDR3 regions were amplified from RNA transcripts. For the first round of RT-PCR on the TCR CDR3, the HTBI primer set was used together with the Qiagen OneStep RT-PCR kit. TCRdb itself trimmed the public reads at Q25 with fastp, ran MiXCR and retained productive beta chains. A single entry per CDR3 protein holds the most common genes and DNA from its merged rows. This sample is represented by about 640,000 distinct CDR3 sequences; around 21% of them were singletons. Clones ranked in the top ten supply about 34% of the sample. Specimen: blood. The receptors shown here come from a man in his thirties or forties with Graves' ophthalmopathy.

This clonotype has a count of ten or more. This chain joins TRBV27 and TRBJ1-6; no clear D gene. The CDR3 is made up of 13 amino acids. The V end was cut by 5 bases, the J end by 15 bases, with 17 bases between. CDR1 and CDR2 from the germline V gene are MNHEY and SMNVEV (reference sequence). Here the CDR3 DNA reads TGTGCCAGCAGTCTCGACACGATCTCCCACCTCCACTTT. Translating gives CASSLDTISHLHF.

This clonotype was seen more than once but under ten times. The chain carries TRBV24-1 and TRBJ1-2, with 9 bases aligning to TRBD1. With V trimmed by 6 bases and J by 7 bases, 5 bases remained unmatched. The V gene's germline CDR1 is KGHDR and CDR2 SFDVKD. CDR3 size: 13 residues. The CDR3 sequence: CATSQQGAVGYTF. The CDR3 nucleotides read TGTGCCACCAGTCAACAGGGGGCGGTTGGCTACACCTTC.

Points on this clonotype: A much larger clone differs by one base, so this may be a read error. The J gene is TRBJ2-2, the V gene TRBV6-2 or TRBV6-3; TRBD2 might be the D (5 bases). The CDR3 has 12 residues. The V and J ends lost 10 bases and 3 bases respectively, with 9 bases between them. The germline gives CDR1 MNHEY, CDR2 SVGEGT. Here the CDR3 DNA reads TGTGCCACCCAGAGGGACACCGGGGAGCTGTTTTTT. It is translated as CATQRDTGELFF.

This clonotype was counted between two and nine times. The DNA of the CDR3 is TGTGCCAGCAGCTTAGGTCGGCTAGCGGGTAATACGCAGTATTTT. Protein sequence: CASSLGRLAGNTQYF. The V call is TRBV13, the J call TRBJ2-3, with 8 bases fitting TRBD2. The V gene's germline CDR1 is PRHDT and CDR2 FYEKMQ (reference sequence). Unmatched junction bases numbered 6, after V lost 0 bases and J lost 7 bases. This CDR3 is built from 15 residues.

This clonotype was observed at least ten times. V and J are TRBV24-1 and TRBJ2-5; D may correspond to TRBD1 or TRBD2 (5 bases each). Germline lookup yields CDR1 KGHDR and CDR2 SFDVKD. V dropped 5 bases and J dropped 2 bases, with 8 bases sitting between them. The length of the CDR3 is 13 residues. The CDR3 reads CATSGGIQETQYF. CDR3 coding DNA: TGTGCCACCAGTGGGGGGATTCAAGAGACCCAGTACTTC.

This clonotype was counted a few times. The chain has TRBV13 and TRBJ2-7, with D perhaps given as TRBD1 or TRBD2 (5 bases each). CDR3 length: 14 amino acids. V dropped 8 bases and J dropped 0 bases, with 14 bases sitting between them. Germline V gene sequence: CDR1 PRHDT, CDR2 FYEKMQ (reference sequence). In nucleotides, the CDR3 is TGTGCCAGCGGGATTGGGGGAGCCTCCTACGAGCAGTACTTC. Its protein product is CASGIGGASYEQYF.